The 30 T cell receptor beta chains listed next were all sequenced from one sample in a study of T-cell memory formation after mild COVID-19. TCRdb processed the 5' RACE reads anew with MiXCR; each CDR3 protein has one entry. The sample yields approximately 190,000 distinct CDR3 sequences, around 17% seen once. The sample consisted of PBMCs or a T cell subset sorted from them (not recorded which). The receptors come from an adult woman who had mild COVID-19 (a few samples of this study predate the infection). Cell type and time point are not known.

In its sample, this clonotype was seen a few times. The junction and the germline gene differ at one end; a read error may be behind it. The genes are TRBV20-1 and TRBJ1-5; D is uncertain. Per the germline V gene, CDR1 is DFQATT and CDR2 is SNEGSKA (reference sequence). This CDR3 is built from 15 residues. The DNA of the CDR3 is TGCAGTGCTACCCCAATTGGATATAGCTATCAGCCCCAGCATTTT. Amino acid sequence: CSATPIGYSYQPQHF.

The chain links TRBV29-1 to TRBJ1-2; a weak D match, TRBD1 (5 bases). The V and J ends lost 6 bases and 4 bases respectively, with 12 bases between them. This CDR3 contains 12 residues. Germline assignment: CDR1 SQVTM and CDR2 ANQGSEA. This CDR3 is CSVDDSVYGYTF. In DNA, the CDR3 is TGCAGCGTCGATGACAGCGTCTATGGCTACACCTTC.

This chain's CDR3 is CASSLGAPGSTDTQYF. Written as DNA, the CDR3 is TGTGCCAGCAGCTTAGGGGCTCCGGGTTCGACAGATACGCAGTATTTT. The gene calls are TRBV7-9 and TRBJ2-3; D remains ambiguous. Looked up from germline, CDR1 is SEHNR and CDR2 is FQNEAQ (reference sequence). Trimming stripped 1 base from V and 3 bases from J, with 14 bases between. This CDR3 is 16 amino acids long.

This clonotype was counted at least ten times. The gene calls are TRBV7-9 and TRBJ1-1; D call uncertain. Germline-derived CDR1 and CDR2 are SEHNR and FQNEAQ (reference sequence). CDR3 size: 13 residues. V was cut by 3 bases and J by 1 base, with 6 bases left in between. CDR3 in DNA: TGTGCCAGCAGCTTGGCCGCGAACACTGAAGCTTTCTTT. Its translation: CASSLAANTEAFF.

This chain uses TRBV12-3 or TRBV12-4 with TRBJ1-2, with a possible D match to TRBD1 (6 bases). The CDR3 consists of 15 residues. The ends were cut back, 2 bases at V and 4 bases at J, with 14 bases in the middle. CDR3 sequence (DNA): TGTGCCAGCAGTTTACTATACAGGGTCACCTATGGCTACACCTTC. Protein: CASSLLYRVTYGYTF.

This clonotype came up a few times. The chain recombines TRBV29-1 with TRBJ1-2, with 9 bases identical to TRBD1. This CDR3 contains 16 residues. V trimming: 4 bases; J trimming: 4 bases; junction bases outside the gene matches: 13. The germline V gene has CDR1 SQVTM and CDR2 ANQGSEA. The CDR3 DNA sequence: TGCAGCGTTGGGCGACCCCGGGACAGGGAACGCTATGGCTACACCTTC. Translation gives CSVGRPRDRERYGYTF.

This chain uses TRBV29-1 with TRBJ2-1, with a possible D match to TRBD2 (5 bases). The germline V and J ends were trimmed by 7 bases and 5 bases, with 24 bases remaining between them. In germline, CDR1 is SQVTM, CDR2 ANQGSEA. This CDR3 contains 16 residues. As DNA, the CDR3 is TGCAGCGATTACCAAACAGCGGCAAGTACCAACAATGAGCAGTTCTTC. Its translation is CSDYQTAASTNNEQFF.

This clonotype has at least ten counts. This rearrangement joins TRBV5-1 to TRBJ2-3, with D perhaps matching TRBD2 (6 bases). This CDR3 contains 15 residues. V lost 2 bases and J lost 2, with 12 bases in between. The germline CDR1 and CDR2 sequences are SGHRS and YFSETQ. CDR3 residues: CASSFAGLDTDTQYF. DNA for the CDR3: TGCGCCAGCAGCTTCGCGGGGCTCGACACAGATACGCAGTATTTT.

This clonotype showed up just a few times. The chain couples TRBV6-5 to TRBJ2-3, with TRBD2 matching over 7 bases. Trimming at V came to 0 bases and at J to 1 base, leaving 4 bases not matched to a gene. The CDR3 is 16 residues long. Per germline, CDR1 MNHEY and CDR2 SVGAGI. The DNA of the CDR3 is TGTGCCAGCAGTTACTCGGGGAGGGAAGGCACAGATACGCAGTATTTT. Amino acid sequence: CASSYSGREGTDTQYF.

The chain couples TRBV5-1 to TRBJ1-2, with a possible D match to TRBD1 (6 bases). The CDR3 runs to 16 residues. CDR1 is SGHRS, CDR2 YFSETQ, per germline. Trimming shortened V by 2 bases and J by 6 bases, and 20 bases separated the two germline ends. CDR3 nucleotide sequence: TGCGCCAGCAGCTTAGTGGAGCGGCAGGGGATCGATGGCTACACCTTC. Its protein is CASSLVERQGIDGYTF. Complete variable domain (other parts from reference TRBV5-1 and TRBJ1-2): KAGVTQTPRYLIKTRGQQVTLSCSPISGHRSVSWYQQTPGQGLQFLFEYFSETQRNKGNFPGRFSGRQFSNSRSEMNVSTLELGDSALYLCASSLVERQGIDGYTFGSGTRLTVV.

The sample holds a few counts of this clonotype. The chain recombines TRBV4-2 with TRBJ2-3; TRBD2 matches 7 bases. This CDR3 spans 14 amino acids. V shed 3 bases, J shed 2 bases, and the junction held 2 bases outside the gene matches. Germline V gene data show CDR1 as LGHNA and CDR2 as YNFKEQ. Here the CDR3 DNA reads TGTGCCAGCAGCCAGCGGGGGATCACAGATACGCAGTATTTT. It encodes CASSQRGITDTQYF.

The J gene is TRBJ1-1, the V gene TRBV5-1; perhaps TRBD1 as D (6 bases). Germline CDR1 is SGHRS and CDR2 is YFSETQ. V shed 5 bases and J shed 11 bases, with 16 bases lying between them. The CDR3 runs 12 residues. Here the CDR3 reads CASRQDSSMAFF. Here the CDR3 DNA reads TGCGCCAGCAGGCAGGACAGTTCGATGGCTTTCTTT.

This sequence joins TRBV2 and TRBJ1-5, with D maybe TRBD1 (5 bases). The CDR3 covers 15 residues. The germline V gene has CDR1 SNHLY and CDR2 FYNNEI. The germline V and J ends were trimmed by 3 bases and 0 bases, with 9 bases remaining between them. CDR3 coding DNA: TGTGCCAGCAGTGAGACAGACTATAGCAATCAGCCCCAGCATTTT. As protein: CASSETDYSNQPQHF.

J is TRBJ2-7 and V is TRBV5-4; no reliable D call. With 3 bases removed from V and 3 bases from J, the gap between germline ends came to 7 bases. The CDR3 is made up of 12 amino acids. Germline V lookup: CDR1 SGHNT, CDR2 YYREEE (reference sequence). For the CDR3, the DNA is TGTGCCAGCAGCTCGACGCGCTACGAGCAGTACTTC. This sequence encodes CASSSTRYEQYF. Combining the CDR3 with reference TRBV5-4 and TRBJ2-7 gives the whole variable domain ETGVTQSPTHLIKTRGQQVTLRCSSQSGHNTVSWYQQALGQGPQFIFQYYREEENGRGNFPPRFSGLQFPNYSSELNVNALELDDSALYLCASSSTRYEQYFGPGTRLTVT.

CDR3 nucleotide sequence: TGTGCCTCCTCATGGGAGAGTACTCGCACAGATACGCAGTATTTT. It yields the protein CASSWESTRTDTQYF. This chain joins TRBV2 and TRBJ2-3; D is possibly TRBD2 (5 bases). The germline gives CDR1 SNHLY, CDR2 FYNNEI. CDR3 size: 15 residues. Trimming took off 11 bases at V and 1 base at J, with 19 bases between the two ends.

This clonotype was seen a handful of times. The chain joins TRBV7-9 to TRBJ2-1, with D hard to call. The CDR3 sequence is 14 residues long. Germline V gene lookup returns CDR1 SEHNR and CDR2 FQNEAQ (reference sequence). V was trimmed by 2 bases and J by 3 bases, leaving 8 bases between them. CDR3 nucleotides: TGTGCCAGCAGCTTACCCGAGCTCTACAATGAGCAGTTCTTC. Its translation: CASSLPELYNEQFF.

This clonotype was observed a few times. The rearrangement joins TRBV29-1 to TRBJ2-3, with 7 bases identical to TRBD2. Losses at the gene ends were 8 bases for V and 2 bases for J; bases not matched to a gene: 7. The CDR3 loop spans 13 amino acids. The V gene's germline CDR1 is SQVTM and CDR2 ANQGSEA. CDR3 bases: TGCAGCTACGGACTAGTCGACACAGATACGCAGTATTTT. Its protein is CSYGLVDTDTQYF.

The table lists this clonotype with a few counts. The chain joins TRBV21-1 to TRBJ2-7. TRBV21-1 is designated a pseudogene. The CDR3 has 11 amino acids. CDR3 in DNA: TGTGCCAGCAGCAAATCCTACGAGCAGTACTTC. Protein: CASSKSYEQYF.

V gene TRBV12-3 or TRBV12-4 combines with J gene TRBJ2-7, with unresolved D. This CDR3 has 14 amino acids. V was pared by 1 base and J by 0 bases, with 7 bases between. The CDR3 loop reads CASSLGVSSYEQYF. In DNA, the CDR3 is TGTGCCAGCAGTTTAGGGGTAAGCTCCTACGAGCAGTACTTC.

The sample holds a few counts of this clonotype. The gene calls are TRBV5-1 and TRBJ1-1; D gene uncertain. This CDR3 has 12 residues. In germline, CDR1 is SGHRS, CDR2 YFSETQ. The V end was cut by 3 bases, the J end by 4 bases, with 7 bases between. The CDR3 loop reads CASSYRSTEAFF. CDR3 DNA sequence: TGCGCCAGCAGCTACCGCTCCACTGAAGCTTTCTTT. The variable domain in full, completed from reference TRBV5-1 and TRBJ1-1, reads KAGVTQTPRYLIKTRGQQVTLSCSPISGHRSVSWYQQTPGQGLQFLFEYFSETQRNKGNFPGRFSGRQFSNSRSEMNVSTLELGDSALYLCASSYRSTEAFFGQGTRLTVV.

The chain carries TRBV7-3 and TRBJ1-2; no definite D call. Germline loops: CDR1 SGHTA, CDR2 FQGTGA. The V end lost 5 bases, the J end lost 8 bases, and 6 bases lay between the germline ends. This CDR3 region has 10 residues. The CDR3 reads CASSPPGYTF. The CDR3 coding sequence is TGTGCCAGCAGCCCCCCCGGCTACACCTTC.

The chain is built from TRBV2 and TRBJ2-7; 10 nucleotides agree with TRBD1. The ends lost 6 bases at V and 4 bases at J; junction bases unmatched: 6. This CDR3 comprises 14 residues. Germline V gene lookup returns CDR1 SNHLY and CDR2 FYNNEI. The CDR3 DNA reads as TGTGCCAGCAGCGTAGACAGGGGGCGGTACGAGCAGTACTTC. Translated, it gives CASSVDRGRYEQYF.

In its sample, this clonotype was seen many times. The chain recombines TRBV3-1 with TRBJ2-2; D is unclear. Germline V gene data show CDR1 as LGHDT and CDR2 as YNNKEL (reference sequence). The CDR3 totals 14 residues. The germline V and J ends were trimmed by 2 bases and 1 base, with 5 bases remaining between them. The CDR3 protein is CASSQPGNTGELFF. CDR3 DNA sequence: TGTGCCAGCAGCCAACCAGGGAACACCGGGGAGCTGTTTTTT.

Only a few counts were recorded for this clonotype. This chain connects TRBV5-1 to TRBJ1-2, with D perhaps matching TRBD1 (6 bases). Germline V lookup: CDR1 SGHRS, CDR2 YFSETQ. Trimming took off 3 bases at V and 4 bases at J, with 10 bases between the two ends. This CDR3 comprises 13 residues. The CDR3 reads CASSSDRTYGYTF. The CDR3 DNA reads as TGCGCCAGCAGCTCCGACAGGACCTATGGCTACACCTTC.

This clonotype came up a few times. The rearrangement joins TRBV12-3 or TRBV12-4 to TRBJ2-7; a possible D gene is TRBD2 (5 bases). The CDR3 runs 12 residues. V was clipped by 3 bases and J by 3 bases, with 6 bases between them. The DNA for the CDR3 is TGTGCCAGCAGTTTTCGGGGCTACGAGCAGTACTTC. Its translation: CASSFRGYEQYF.

The rearrangement joins TRBV20-1 to TRBJ2-3, with TRBD2 identical over 12 bases. This CDR3 comprises 16 residues. Germline CDR1 reads DFQATT; CDR2 reads SNEGSKA (reference sequence). V gave up 6 bases and J gave up 5 bases; unmatched junction bases: 12. The CDR3 is CSAIGPSGRAKDTQYF. The CDR3 DNA reads TGCAGTGCGATCGGTCCTAGCGGGAGGGCGAAAGATACGCAGTATTTT.

The sample holds many counts of this clonotype. The CDR3 sequence is CASSFAGLARRGSTDTQYF. The CDR3 DNA reads as TGTGCCAGCAGCTTCGCGGGACTAGCTAGGAGGGGCTCCACAGATACGCAGTATTTT. The chain is built from TRBV7-2 and TRBJ2-3; 9 nucleotides align to TRBD2. The CDR3 contains 19 residues. After removal of 3 bases from V and 2 bases from J, the junction contained 15 bases not matched to a gene. Germline assignment: CDR1 SGHTA and CDR2 FQGNSA. Looking up the rest from reference TRBV7-2 and TRBJ2-3 gives the full variable domain: GAGVSQSPSNKVTEKGKDVELRCDPISGHTALYWYRQSLGQGLEFLIYFQGNSAPDKSGLPSDRFSAERTGGSVSTLTIQRTQQEDSAVYLCASSFAGLARRGSTDTQYFGPGTRLTVL.

This clonotype was counted only a few times. The chain couples TRBV6-6 to TRBJ2-1; D tentatively reads TRBD1 or TRBD2 (5 bases each). Germline-derived CDR1 and CDR2 are MNHNY and SVGAGI (reference sequence). The CDR3 runs to 12 residues. Between the trimmed V and J ends, which lost 5 bases and 13 bases, there was a span of 15 bases. CDR3 protein: CASSVGTGNQFF. CDR3 DNA sequence: TGTGCCAGCAGTGTCGGGACGGGAAACCAGTTCTTC.

The chain carries TRBV29-1 and TRBJ2-7, with D maybe TRBD2 (7 bases). The ends were cut back, 1 base at V and 3 bases at J, with 16 bases in the middle. The CDR3 runs to 15 residues. Germline-derived CDR1 and CDR2 are SQVTM and ANQGSEA. The CDR3 protein is CSVEASGGRIYEQYF. The DNA for the CDR3 is TGCAGCGTTGAAGCTTCGGGGGGCAGGATCTACGAGCAGTACTTC.

The V gene is TRBV7-7, the J gene TRBJ2-3, with D possibly TRBD2 on 6 matching bases. V lost 5 bases to trimming and J lost 3 bases, with 12 bases between them. CDR3 length equals 14 residues. Germline assignment: CDR1 SSHAT and CDR2 FNYEAQ (reference sequence). The CDR3 here is CASSMGLPTDTQYF. CDR3 DNA sequence: TGTGCCAGCAGCATGGGACTTCCTACAGATACGCAGTATTTT.